The present T cell receptor beta chain was sequenced within a study of OX40 agonist ivuxolimab in advanced cancers. Study-wide context: Earlier treatment with anti-PD-1, anti-PD-L1 or anti-CTLA-4 was permitted, and around 36% had received some.

The germline V gene encodes CDR1 MNHNY and CDR2 SVGAGI (reference sequence). The germline V and J ends were trimmed by 3 bases and 4 bases, with 9 bases remaining between them. This CDR3 spans 14 amino acids. Here immunoSEQ multiplex PCR was the method, and the copy in TCRdb shows in-frame clones only, minus some. Here the sample spans 2,500 to 3,500 clones, 80% to 95% being singletons. To note about this clone: Its antigen is not known.

Notes on the study in general: Partial responders treated at 0.1-3.0 mg/kg exhibited clonal expansion among the lowest measured. Clonal expansion by week 6 occurred in CD4+ and CD8+ blood T cells (at 0.1 to 3.0 mg/kg). The study found that CD8+ T cells averaged more expanded clones than CD4+.

The source material was CD4+ or CD8+ T cells sorted from blood, sampled in a trial of the OX40 agonist ivuxolimab. The TCR was taken from an adult with an advanced solid tumor such as melanoma, head and neck, liver or kidney cancer. The chain carries TRBV6-6 and TRBJ2-2; perhaps TRBD2 as D (5 bases). DNA for the CDR3: TGTGCCAGCAGTTATCTGGGAGCCACCGGGGAGCTGTTTTTT. The encoded protein is CASSYLGATGELFF.